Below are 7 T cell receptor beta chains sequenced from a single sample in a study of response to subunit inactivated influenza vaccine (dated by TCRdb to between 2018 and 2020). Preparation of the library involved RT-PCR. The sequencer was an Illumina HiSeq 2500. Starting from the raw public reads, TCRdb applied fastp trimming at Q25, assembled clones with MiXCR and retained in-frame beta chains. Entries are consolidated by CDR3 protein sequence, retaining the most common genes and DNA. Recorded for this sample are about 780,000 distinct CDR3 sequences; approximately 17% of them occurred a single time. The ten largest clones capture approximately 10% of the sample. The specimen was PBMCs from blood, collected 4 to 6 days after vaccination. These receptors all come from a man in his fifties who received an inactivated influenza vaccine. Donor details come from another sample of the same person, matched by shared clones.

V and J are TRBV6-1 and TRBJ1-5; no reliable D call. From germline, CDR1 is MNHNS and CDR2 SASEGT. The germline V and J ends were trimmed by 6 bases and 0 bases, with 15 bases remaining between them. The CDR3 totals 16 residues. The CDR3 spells CASSPAHGISNQPQHF. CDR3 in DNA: TGTGCCAGCAGCCCCGCCCACGGAATTAGCAATCAGCCCCAGCATTTT.

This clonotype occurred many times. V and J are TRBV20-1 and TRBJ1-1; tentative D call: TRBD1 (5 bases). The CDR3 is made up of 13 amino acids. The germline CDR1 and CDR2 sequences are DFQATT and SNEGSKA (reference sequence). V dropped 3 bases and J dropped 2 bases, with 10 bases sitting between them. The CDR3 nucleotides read TGCAGTGCTAGGCCGACAGTCAACACTGAAGCTTTCTTT. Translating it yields CSARPTVNTEAFF.

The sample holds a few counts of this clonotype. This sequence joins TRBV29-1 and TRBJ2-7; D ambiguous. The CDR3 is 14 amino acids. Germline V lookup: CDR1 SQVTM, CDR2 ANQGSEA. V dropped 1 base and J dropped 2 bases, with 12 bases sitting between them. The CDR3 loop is CSVEGGWPTYEQYF. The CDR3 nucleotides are TGCAGCGTTGAAGGGGGTTGGCCTACCTACGAGCAGTACTTC.

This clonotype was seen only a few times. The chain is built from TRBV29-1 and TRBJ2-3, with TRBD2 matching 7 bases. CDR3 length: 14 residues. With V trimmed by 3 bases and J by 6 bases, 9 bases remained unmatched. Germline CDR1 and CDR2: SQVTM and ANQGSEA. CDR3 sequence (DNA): TGCAGCGTTGACTACAGGCCAGCGGGGGATACGCAGTATTTT. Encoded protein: CSVDYRPAGDTQYF.

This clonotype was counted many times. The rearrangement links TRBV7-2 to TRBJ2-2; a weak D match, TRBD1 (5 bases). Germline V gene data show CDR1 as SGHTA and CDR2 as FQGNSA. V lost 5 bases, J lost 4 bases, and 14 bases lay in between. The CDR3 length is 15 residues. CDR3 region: CASSTLWQGTGELFF. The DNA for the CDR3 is TGTGCCAGCAGCACCCTTTGGCAGGGCACCGGGGAGCTGTTTTTT. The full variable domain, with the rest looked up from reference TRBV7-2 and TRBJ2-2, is GAGVSQSPSNKVTEKGKDVELRCDPISGHTALYWYRQSLGQGLEFLIYFQGNSAPDKSGLPSDRFSAERTGGSVSTLTIQRTQQEDSAVYLCASSTLWQGTGELFFGEGSRLTVL.

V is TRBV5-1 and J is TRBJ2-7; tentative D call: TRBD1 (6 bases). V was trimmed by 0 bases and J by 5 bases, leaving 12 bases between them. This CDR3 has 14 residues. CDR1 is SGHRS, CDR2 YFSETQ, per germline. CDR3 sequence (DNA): TGCGCCAGCAGCTTGGACAGGGCTACCCACGAGCAGTACTTC. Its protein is CASSLDRATHEQYF. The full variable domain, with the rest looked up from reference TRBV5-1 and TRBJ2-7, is KAGVTQTPRYLIKTRGQQVTLSCSPISGHRSVSWYQQTPGQGLQFLFEYFSETQRNKGNFPGRFSGRQFSNSRSEMNVSTLELGDSALYLCASSLDRATHEQYFGPGTRLTVT.

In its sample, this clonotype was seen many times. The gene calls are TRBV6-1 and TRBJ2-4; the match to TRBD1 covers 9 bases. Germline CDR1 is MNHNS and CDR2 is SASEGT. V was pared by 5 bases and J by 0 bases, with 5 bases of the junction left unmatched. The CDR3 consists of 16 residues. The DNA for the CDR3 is TGTGCCAGCAGTCATGACAGGGGGATAGCCAAAAACATTCAGTACTTC. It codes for CASSHDRGIAKNIQYF.